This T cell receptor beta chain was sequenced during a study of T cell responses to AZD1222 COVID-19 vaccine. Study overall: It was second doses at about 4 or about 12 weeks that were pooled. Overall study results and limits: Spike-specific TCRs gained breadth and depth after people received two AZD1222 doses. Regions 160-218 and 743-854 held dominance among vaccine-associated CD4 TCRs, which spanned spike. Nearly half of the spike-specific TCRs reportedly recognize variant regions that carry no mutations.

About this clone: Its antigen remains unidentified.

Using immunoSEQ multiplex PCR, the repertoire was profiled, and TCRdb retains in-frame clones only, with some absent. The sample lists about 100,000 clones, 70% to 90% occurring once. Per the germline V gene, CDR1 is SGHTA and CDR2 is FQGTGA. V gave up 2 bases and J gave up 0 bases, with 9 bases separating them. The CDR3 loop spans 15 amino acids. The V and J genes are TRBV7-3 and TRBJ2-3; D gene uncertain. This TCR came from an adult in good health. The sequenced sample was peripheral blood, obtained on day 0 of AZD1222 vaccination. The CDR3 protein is CASSLFSGSTDTQYF. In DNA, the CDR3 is TGTGCCAGCAGCTTATTCTCCGGGAGCACAGATACGCAGTATTTT.